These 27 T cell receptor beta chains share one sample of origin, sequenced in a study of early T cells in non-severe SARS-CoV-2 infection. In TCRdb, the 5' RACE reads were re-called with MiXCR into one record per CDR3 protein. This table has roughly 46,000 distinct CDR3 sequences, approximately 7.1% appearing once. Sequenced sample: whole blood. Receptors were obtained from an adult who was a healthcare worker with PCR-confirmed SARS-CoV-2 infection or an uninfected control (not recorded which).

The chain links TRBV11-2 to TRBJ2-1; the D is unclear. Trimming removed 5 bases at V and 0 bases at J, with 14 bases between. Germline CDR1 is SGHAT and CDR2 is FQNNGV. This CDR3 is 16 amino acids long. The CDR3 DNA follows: TGTGCCAGCAGCGCCCTCGGACGGAGCTCCTACAATGAGCAGTTCTTC. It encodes CASSALGRSSYNEQFF.

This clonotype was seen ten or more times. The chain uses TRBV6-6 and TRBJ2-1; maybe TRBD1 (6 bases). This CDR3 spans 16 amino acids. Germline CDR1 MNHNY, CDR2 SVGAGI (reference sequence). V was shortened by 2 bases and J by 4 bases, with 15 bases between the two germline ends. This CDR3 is CASSYPWTEEYNEQFF. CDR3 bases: TGTGCCAGCAGTTACCCTTGGACAGAAGAATACAATGAGCAGTTCTTC.

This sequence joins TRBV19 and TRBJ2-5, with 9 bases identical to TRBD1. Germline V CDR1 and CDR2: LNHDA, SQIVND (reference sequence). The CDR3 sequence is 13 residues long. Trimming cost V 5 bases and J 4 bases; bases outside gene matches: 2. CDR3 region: CASSGTGTETQYF. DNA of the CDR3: TGTGCCAGTAGTGGGACAGGGACAGAGACCCAGTACTTC.

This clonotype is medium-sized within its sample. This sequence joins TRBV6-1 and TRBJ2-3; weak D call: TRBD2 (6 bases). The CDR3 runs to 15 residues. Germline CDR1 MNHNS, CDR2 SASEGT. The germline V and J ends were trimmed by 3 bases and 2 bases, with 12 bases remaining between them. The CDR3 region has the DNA TGTGCCAGCAGTGATTATAGCGGATTCACAGATACGCAGTATTTT. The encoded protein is CASSDYSGFTDTQYF.

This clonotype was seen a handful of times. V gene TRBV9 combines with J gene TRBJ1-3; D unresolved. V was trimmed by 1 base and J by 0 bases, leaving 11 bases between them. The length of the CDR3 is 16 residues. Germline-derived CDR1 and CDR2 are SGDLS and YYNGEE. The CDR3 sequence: CASSVSGETSGNTIYF. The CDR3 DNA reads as TGTGCCAGCAGCGTATCGGGAGAGACCTCTGGAAACACCATATATTTT.

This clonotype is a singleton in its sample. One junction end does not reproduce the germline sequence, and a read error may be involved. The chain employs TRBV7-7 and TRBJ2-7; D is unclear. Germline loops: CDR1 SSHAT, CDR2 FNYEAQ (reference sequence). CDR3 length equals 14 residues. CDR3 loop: CASSPGFSSYGQYF. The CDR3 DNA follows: TGTGCCAGCAGCCCTGGGTTCAGCTCCTACGGGCAGTACTTC.

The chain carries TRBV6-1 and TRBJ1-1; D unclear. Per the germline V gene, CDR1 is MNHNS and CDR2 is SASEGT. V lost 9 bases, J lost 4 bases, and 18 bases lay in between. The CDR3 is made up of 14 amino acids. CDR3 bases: TGTGCCAGTACTCCCTCCGGGAGTAGCACTGAAGCTTTCTTT. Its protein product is CASTPSGSSTEAFF.

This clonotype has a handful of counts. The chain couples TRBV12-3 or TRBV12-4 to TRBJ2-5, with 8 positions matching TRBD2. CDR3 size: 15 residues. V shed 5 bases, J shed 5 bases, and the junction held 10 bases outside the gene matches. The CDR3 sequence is CASSPSRGARETQYF. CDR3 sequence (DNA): TGTGCCAGCAGTCCCTCGCGGGGGGCCCGGGAGACCCAGTACTTC.

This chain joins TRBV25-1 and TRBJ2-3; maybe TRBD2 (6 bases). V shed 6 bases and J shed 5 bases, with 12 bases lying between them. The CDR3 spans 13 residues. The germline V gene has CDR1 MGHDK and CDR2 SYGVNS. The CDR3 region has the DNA TGTGCCAGCAGGCCTCAGGGAGGAGATACGCAGTATTTT. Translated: CASRPQGGDTQYF.

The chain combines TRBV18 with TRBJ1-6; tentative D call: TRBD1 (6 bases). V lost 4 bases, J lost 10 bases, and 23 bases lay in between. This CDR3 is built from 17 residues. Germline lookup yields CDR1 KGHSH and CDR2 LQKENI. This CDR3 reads CASSRTMTGTSDSPLHF. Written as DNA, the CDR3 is TGTGCCAGCTCACGGACGATGACCGGGACATCGGACTCACCCCTCCACTTT.

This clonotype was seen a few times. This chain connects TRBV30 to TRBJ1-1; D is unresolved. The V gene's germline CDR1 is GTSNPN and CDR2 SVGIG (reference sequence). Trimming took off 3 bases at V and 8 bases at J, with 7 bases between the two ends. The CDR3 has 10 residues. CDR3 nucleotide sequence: TGTGCCTGGAGACCAGGAGAAGCTTTCTTT. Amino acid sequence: CAWRPGEAFF.

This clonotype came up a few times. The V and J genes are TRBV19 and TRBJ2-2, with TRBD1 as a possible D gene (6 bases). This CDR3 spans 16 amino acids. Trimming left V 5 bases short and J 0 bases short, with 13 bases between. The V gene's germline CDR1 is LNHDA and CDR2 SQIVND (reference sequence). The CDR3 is CASSELTGSNTGELFF. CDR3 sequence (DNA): TGTGCCAGTAGTGAATTAACAGGGTCGAACACCGGGGAGCTGTTTTTT.

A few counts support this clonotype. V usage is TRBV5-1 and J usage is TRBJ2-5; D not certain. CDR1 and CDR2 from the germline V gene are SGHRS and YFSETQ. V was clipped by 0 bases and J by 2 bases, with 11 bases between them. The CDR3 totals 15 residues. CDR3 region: CASSLAPVRQETQYF. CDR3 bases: TGCGCCAGCAGCTTGGCACCGGTGCGTCAAGAGACCCAGTACTTC.

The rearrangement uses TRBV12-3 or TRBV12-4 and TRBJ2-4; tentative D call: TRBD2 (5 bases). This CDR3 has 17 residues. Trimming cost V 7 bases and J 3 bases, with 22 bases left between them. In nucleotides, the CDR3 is TGTGCCAGCACCCCTGGGCTGGGCCCGAGGGACAAAAACATTCAGTACTTC. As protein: CASTPGLGPRDKNIQYF.

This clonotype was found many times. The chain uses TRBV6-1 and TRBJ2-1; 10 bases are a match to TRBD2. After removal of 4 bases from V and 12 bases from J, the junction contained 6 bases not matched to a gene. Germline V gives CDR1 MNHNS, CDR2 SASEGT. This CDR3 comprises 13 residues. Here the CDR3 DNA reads TGTGCCAGCAGTGGACGTGCTAGCGGGGGGCAGTTCTTC. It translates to CASSGRASGGQFF.

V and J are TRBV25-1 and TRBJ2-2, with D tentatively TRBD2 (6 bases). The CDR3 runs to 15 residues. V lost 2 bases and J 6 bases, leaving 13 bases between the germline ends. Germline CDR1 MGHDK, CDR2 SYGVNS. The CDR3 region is CASSERVAVAGELFF. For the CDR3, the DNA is TGTGCCAGCAGTGAACGGGTAGCGGTTGCCGGGGAGCTGTTTTTT.

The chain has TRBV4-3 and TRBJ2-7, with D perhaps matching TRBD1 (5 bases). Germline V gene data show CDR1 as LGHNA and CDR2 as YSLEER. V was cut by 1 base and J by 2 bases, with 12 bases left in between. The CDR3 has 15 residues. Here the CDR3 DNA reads TGCGCCAGCAGCCAAGTCTGGGCAGGGACCTACGAGCAGTACTTC. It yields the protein CASSQVWAGTYEQYF.

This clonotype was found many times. The CDR3 is CASSVGQVNTGELFF. CDR3 bases: TGTGCCAGCAGCGTCGGACAGGTTAACACCGGGGAGCTGTTTTTT. The chain couples TRBV9 to TRBJ2-2; 7 bases are shared with TRBD1. This CDR3 is 15 amino acids long. Unmatched junction bases numbered 3, after V lost 2 bases and J lost 2 bases. From germline, CDR1 is SGDLS and CDR2 YYNGEE. Based on the CDR3 plus reference TRBV9 and TRBJ2-2, the full variable domain is DSGVTQTPKHLITATGQRVTLRCSPRSGDLSVYWYQQSLDQGLQFLIQYYNGEERAKGNILERFSAQQFPDLHSELNLSSLELGDSALYFCASSVGQVNTGELFFGEGSRLTVL.

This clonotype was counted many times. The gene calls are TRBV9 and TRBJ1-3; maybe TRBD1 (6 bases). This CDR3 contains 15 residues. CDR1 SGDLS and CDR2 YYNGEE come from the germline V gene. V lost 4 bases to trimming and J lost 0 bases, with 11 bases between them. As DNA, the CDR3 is TGTGCCAGCAGCCTCCTGGACAGCTCTGGAAACACCATATATTTT. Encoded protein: CASSLLDSSGNTIYF.

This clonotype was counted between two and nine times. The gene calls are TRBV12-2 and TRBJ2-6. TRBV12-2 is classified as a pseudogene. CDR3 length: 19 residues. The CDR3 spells CASRLAQTFMSSGANVLTF. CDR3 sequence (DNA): TGTGCAAGTCGCTTAGCGCAAACGTTTATGAGCTCTGGGGCCAACGTCCTGACTTTC.

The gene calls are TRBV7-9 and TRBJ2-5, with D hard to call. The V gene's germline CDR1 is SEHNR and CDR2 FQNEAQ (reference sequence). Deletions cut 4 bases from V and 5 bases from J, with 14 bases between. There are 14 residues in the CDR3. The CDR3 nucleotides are TGTGCCAGCAGCTCCGGGCGTAAGGGTGAGACCCAGTACTTC. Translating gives CASSSGRKGETQYF.

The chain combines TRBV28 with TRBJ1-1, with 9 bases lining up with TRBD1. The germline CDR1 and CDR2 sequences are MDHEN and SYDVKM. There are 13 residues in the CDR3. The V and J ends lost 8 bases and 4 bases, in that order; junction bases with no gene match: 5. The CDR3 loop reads CASAGTGITEAFF. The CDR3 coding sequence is TGTGCCAGCGCCGGGACAGGGATCACTGAAGCTTTCTTT.

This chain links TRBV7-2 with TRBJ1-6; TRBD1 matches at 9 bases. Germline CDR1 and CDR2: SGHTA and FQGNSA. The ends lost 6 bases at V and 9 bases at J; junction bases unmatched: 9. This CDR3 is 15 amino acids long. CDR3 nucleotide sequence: TGTGCCAGCAGACTGGGACAGGGAAAAACTTCACCCCTCCACTTT. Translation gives CASRLGQGKTSPLHF.

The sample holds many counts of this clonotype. The CDR3 DNA follows: TGCAGTGCTCCTCCAAGCTCCTACAATGAGCAGTTCTTC. Translating gives CSAPPSSYNEQFF. The rearrangement uses TRBV20-1 and TRBJ2-1; D gene unclear. The CDR3 is 13 residues long. In germline, CDR1 is DFQATT, CDR2 SNEGSKA (reference sequence). V gave up 5 bases and J gave up 0 bases, with 8 bases separating them.

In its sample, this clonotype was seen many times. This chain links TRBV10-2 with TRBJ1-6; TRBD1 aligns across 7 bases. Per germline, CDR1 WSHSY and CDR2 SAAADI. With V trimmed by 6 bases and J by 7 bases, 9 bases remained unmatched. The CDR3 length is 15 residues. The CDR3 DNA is TGCGCCAGCAGCTCCTTCGGGACAGAAAATTCACCCCTCCACTTT. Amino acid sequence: CASSSFGTENSPLHF.

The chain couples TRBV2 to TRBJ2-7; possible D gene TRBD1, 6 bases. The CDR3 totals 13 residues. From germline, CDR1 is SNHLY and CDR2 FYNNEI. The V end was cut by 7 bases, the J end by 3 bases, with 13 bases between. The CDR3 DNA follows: TGTGCCAGCACCACCAGGGGTTACTACGAGCAGTACTTC. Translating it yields CASTTRGYYEQYF.

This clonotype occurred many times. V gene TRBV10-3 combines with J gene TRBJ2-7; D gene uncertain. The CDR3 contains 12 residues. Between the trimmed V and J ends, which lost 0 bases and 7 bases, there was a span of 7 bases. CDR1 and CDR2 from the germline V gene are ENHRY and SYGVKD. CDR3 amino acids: CAISESADEQYF. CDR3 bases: TGTGCCATCAGTGAGTCGGCGGATGAGCAGTACTTC.